A selection of T cell receptor beta chains follows, all from one sample in a study of T cells after yellow fever vaccination. TCRdb processed the 5' RACE reads anew with MiXCR; each CDR3 protein has one entry. The profile shows about 340,000 distinct CDR3 sequences, approximately 13% of them singletons. Sequenced material: CD4+ T cells sorted from PBMCs, taken 15 days after the yellow fever booster vaccination. The origin of the receptors is a man aged 18-30 years who received the YFV17D yellow fever vaccine. Each CDR3 is given with its conserved first and last residue. D genes are given only for firm matches. Expanded clones get a size class; other rows say once, few or many, or leave the size out.

>few|TRBV6-1|.|TRBJ1-5
TGTGCCAGCATGCGTAGCAATCAGCCCCAGCATTTT
CASMRSNQPQHF
>.|TRBV6-4|TRBD1|TRBJ2-3
TGTGCCAGCAGCCCTGGGACAGGGGTTACAGATACGCAGTATTTT
CASSPGTGVTDTQYF
>few|TRBV7-6|TRBD1|TRBJ2-5
TGTGCCAGCAGCTTACGTGCAGGGGGTGCGGAGACCCAGTACTTC
CASSLRAGGAETQYF
>.|TRBV28|.|TRBJ1-1
TGTGCCAGCATTTCCGGCGGGACACGCACTGAAGCTTTCTTT
CASISGGTRTEAFF
>many|TRBV5-1|.|TRBJ2-3
TGCGCCAGCAGTATGAGGCCCCCGGGGGCAGATACGCAGTATTTT
CASSMRPPGADTQYF
>few|TRBV7-3|TRBD1|TRBJ2-5
TGTGCCAGCAGCCCGCGGGGTGGGACAGGGTTTACGGAGACCCAGTACTTC
CASSPRGGTGFTETQYF
>few|TRBV4-1|TRBD2|TRBJ2-5
TGCGCCAGCAGCCAGGCCCTAGCGGGCGCCATAGAGACCCAGTACTTC
CASSQALAGAIETQYF
>many|TRBV24-1|.|TRBJ2-2
TGTGCCACCAGGAGCCCAGAGAACACCGGGGAGCTGTTTTTT
CATRSPENTGELFF
>few|TRBV6-2/TRBV6-3|.|TRBJ1-2
TGTGCCAGCAGTTATCACCGCGGGGCCTACACCTTC
CASSYHRGAYTF
>many|TRBV7-9|TRBD2|TRBJ2-1
TGTGCCAGCAGAAGAGCGGGGGGGGAGTCCTACAATGAGCAGTTCTTC
CASRRAGGESYNEQFF
>few|TRBV3-2|.|TRBJ2-1
TGTGCCAGCCCTCGGGGCCTGCTCTTTCCCCTTCGGGAGCAGTTCTTC
CASPRGLLFPLREQFF
>few|TRBV20-1|.|TRBJ2-5
TGCAGTGGTTCGTTTATGGGTTCCCAAGAGACCCAGTACTTC
CSGSFMGSQETQYF
>.|TRBV28|.|TRBJ1-5
TGTGCCAGCATCGACGGGTCTAGCAATCAGCCCCAGCATTTT
CASIDGSSNQPQHF
>.|TRBV19|.|TRBJ2-7
TGTGCCAGTAGTATAGATCTTCGGGTGTCCTACGAGCAGTACTTC
CASSIDLRVSYEQYF
>.|TRBV5-1|.|TRBJ1-1
TGCGCCAGCAGTCGTACGAGGGGCACTGAAGCTTTCTTT
CASSRTRGTEAFF
>.|TRBV12-3/TRBV12-4|TRBD2|TRBJ2-1
TGTGCCAGCAGTTGGACTAGCGGGGGGGACAATGAGCAGTTCTTC
CASSWTSGGDNEQFF
>.|TRBV5-4|.|TRBJ1-6
TGTGCCAGCAGCTCCGGACTAACAAGGCGATCACCCCTCCACTTT
CASSSGLTRRSPLHF
>few|TRBV29-1|TRBD1|TRBJ2-1
TGCAGCGTGGAGGACAGGGGTCGGAATGAGCAGTTCTTC
CSVEDRGRNEQFF
>.|TRBV6-5|TRBD1|TRBJ1-5
TGTGCCAGCAGTTACTCATGGACAGGGGAGCAGCCCCAGCATTTT
CASSYSWTGEQPQHF
>few|TRBV5-1|TRBD2|TRBJ2-7
TGCGCCAGCAGCTTGTGGGGGGGGTCCGACGAGCAGTACTTC
CASSLWGGSDEQYF
>few|TRBV4-3|.|TRBJ2-3
TGCGCCAGCAGCCAAGATTCCGCCCCACAGGGAGCGCAGTATTTT
CASSQDSAPQGAQYF
>.|TRBV4-1|.|TRBJ2-5
TGCGCCAGCAGCCAACTTCGGCGGGCTGAAGAGACCCAGTACTTC
CASSQLRRAEETQYF
>few|TRBV9|TRBD1|TRBJ2-2
TGTGCCAGCAGCCCTCGACAGGGGGCCCTGAGCGGGGAGCTGTTTTTT
CASSPRQGALSGELFF
>.|TRBV12-3/TRBV12-4|.|TRBJ2-1
TGTGCCAGCAGTTTTCACGGGGGCGCTGAGCAGTTCTTC
CASSFHGGAEQFF
>few|TRBV10-3|.|TRBJ1-5
TGTGCCATCAGTGACCCCCAACGGGGCGATCAGCCCCAGCATTTT
CAISDPQRGDQPQHF
>few|TRBV15|.|TRBJ2-7
TGTGCCACCAGCAGAGATAACCCACCCGCGACCTCCTACGAGCAGTACTTC
CATSRDNPPATSYEQYF
>.|TRBV13|.|TRBJ2-5
TGTGCCAGCAGCGCAACAATCAGGACAGCCCAAGAGACCCAGTACTTC
CASSATIRTAQETQYF
>few|TRBV9|.|TRBJ1-2
TGTGCCAGCAGCGTGGGGGGGTCTCATTTCTATGGCTACACCTTC
CASSVGGSHFYGYTF
>few|TRBV4-2|TRBD1|TRBJ1-4
TGTGCCAGCAGCCAAAGGACAGGGGGCGGCGAAAAACTGTTTTTT
CASSQRTGGGEKLFF
>.|TRBV7-6|.|TRBJ1-4
TGTGCCAGCAGCTTAACAGGAATAAATGAAAAACTGTTTTTT
CASSLTGINEKLFF
>few|TRBV20-1|TRBD2|TRBJ2-1
TGCAGTGCTTCCAAAGCGGGGGGGTCCTACAATGAGCAGTTCTTC
CSASKAGGSYNEQFF
>few|TRBV28|.|TRBJ2-2
TGTGCCAGCAGCCGTGGGAACACCGGGGAGCTGTTTTTT
CASSRGNTGELFF
>many|TRBV7-7|.|TRBJ2-5
TGTGCTAGCAGCTTAATGACGGGGGAGACCCAGTACTTC
CASSLMTGETQYF
>.|TRBV6-5|.|TRBJ2-7
TGTGCCAGCAGTTTATTGTCGGGGTTCACCTACGAGCAGTACTTC
CASSLLSGFTYEQYF
>few|TRBV6-5|.|TRBJ2-3
TGTGCCAGCAGTTACTCGTGGGGGAAAACAGATACGCAGTATTTT
CASSYSWGKTDTQYF
>.|TRBV5-1|.|TRBJ2-3
TGCGCCAGCAGCTCTTTACAACAGCTCACAGATACGCAGTATTTT
CASSSLQQLTDTQYF
>.|TRBV7-2|.|TRBJ1-2
TGTGCCAGCAGCTTAGTCCGCCAACCAGGTGGCTACACCTTC
CASSLVRQPGGYTF
>.|TRBV12-3/TRBV12-4|.|TRBJ2-4
TGTGCCAGCAGCACTGACGAAAACATTCAGTACTTC
CASSTDENIQYF
>few|TRBV10-3|.|TRBJ1-2
TGTGCCATCAGTGGGGGGTATGGCTACACCTTC
CAISGGYGYTF
>many|TRBV20-1|TRBD1|TRBJ2-5
TGCAGTGCCGCAAACAGGGGGCTAGAAGAGACCCAGTACTTC
CSAANRGLEETQYF
>.|TRBV5-1|.|TRBJ1-5
TGCGCCAGCAGCTTGGATCTCAGCCGCAATCAGCCCCAGCATTTT
CASSLDLSRNQPQHF
>.|TRBV5-1|.|TRBJ1-2
TGCGCCAGCAGCTTGGGTCCCCTGCAGGACAACTATGGCTACACCTTC
CASSLGPLQDNYGYTF
>.|TRBV24-1|.|TRBJ2-5
TGTGCCACCAGTGACCCAGGGGTTGCGGAGACCCAGTACTTC
CATSDPGVAETQYF
>few|TRBV5-1|TRBD1|TRBJ2-3
TGCGCCAGCAGCTTGGAGAGACAGGGTAACGGAGATACGCAGTATTTT
CASSLERQGNGDTQYF
>.|TRBV4-1|.|TRBJ1-4
TGCGCCAGCAGCCAAGGTTTAACGGCTAATGAAAAACTGTTTTTT
CASSQGLTANEKLFF
>.|TRBV6-5|.|TRBJ1-5
TGTGCCAGCAGCCGGGACGGGAATCAGCCCCAGCATTTT
CASSRDGNQPQHF